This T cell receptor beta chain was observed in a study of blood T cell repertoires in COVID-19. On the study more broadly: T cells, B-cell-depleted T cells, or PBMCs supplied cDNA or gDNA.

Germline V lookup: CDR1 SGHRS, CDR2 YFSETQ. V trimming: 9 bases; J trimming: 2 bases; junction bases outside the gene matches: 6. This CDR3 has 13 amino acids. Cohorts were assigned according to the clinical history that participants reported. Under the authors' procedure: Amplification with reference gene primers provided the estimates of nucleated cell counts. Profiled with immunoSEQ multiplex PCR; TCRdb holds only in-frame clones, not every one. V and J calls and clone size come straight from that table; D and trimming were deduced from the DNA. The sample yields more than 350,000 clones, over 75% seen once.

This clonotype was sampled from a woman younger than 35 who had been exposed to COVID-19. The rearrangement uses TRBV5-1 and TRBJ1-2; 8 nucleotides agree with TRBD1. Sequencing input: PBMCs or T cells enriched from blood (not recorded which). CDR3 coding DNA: TGCGCCACCAGGACAGGGATCAACTATGGCTACACCTTC. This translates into CATRTGINYGYTF.